A selection of T cell receptor beta chains follows, all from one sample in a study of CD8+CD57+ T cells in acquired aplastic anemia. TCRdb analysed the reads with MiXCR anew, one entry per CDR3 protein. Of around 200,000 distinct CDR3 sequences detected, roughly 50% appear once; the ten largest clones hold 10% to 15%. Sequences were obtained from sorted CD4+, CD8+, or CD8+CD57+ T cells (not recorded which) from PBMCs. The origin of the receptors is a human donor with aplastic anemia. CDR3s include the opening cysteine and the closing phenylalanine or tryptophan. A D gene is named only where the DNA matches it firmly. Not all rows give a size; the values are once, few, many and, for expanded clones, a class.

abundance: .
d_gene: TRBD2
v_gene: TRBV12-3/TRBV12-4
j_gene: TRBJ2-7
CDR3nt: TGTGCCAGCAGGACTAGCGGGATCTCCTACGAGCAGTACTTC
CDR3aa: CASRTSGISYEQYF

abundance: .
d_gene: TRBD2
v_gene: TRBV7-2
j_gene: TRBJ2-5
CDR3nt: TGTGCCAGCAGCTTAGGACTAGCGGGAGGGCCAAAGACCCAGTACTTC
CDR3aa: CASSLGLAGGPKTQYF

abundance: .
d_gene: .
v_gene: TRBV20-1
j_gene: TRBJ2-7
CDR3nt: TGCAGTGCTAGAGAAGGGGGTTGGGCGTCCTACGAGCAGTACTTC
CDR3aa: CSAREGGWASYEQYF

abundance: .
d_gene: .
v_gene: TRBV7-9
j_gene: TRBJ2-7
CDR3nt: TGTGCCAGCAGCGTAAATCAGGGGGAGCAGTACTTC
CDR3aa: CASSVNQGEQYF

abundance: many
d_gene: TRBD1
v_gene: TRBV20-1
j_gene: TRBJ2-5
CDR3nt: TGCAGTGTTAGGGCAGGGGGAGAAGAGACCCAGTACTTC
CDR3aa: CSVRAGGEETQYF

abundance: many
d_gene: .
v_gene: TRBV5-6
j_gene: TRBJ1-4
CDR3nt: TGTGCCAGCAGCTTGGGGGGTGAAAAACTGTTTTTT
CDR3aa: CASSLGGEKLFF

abundance: many
d_gene: .
v_gene: TRBV5-1
j_gene: TRBJ2-5
CDR3nt: TGCGCCAGCAGCTTGGTGGGCGGAAGCGGCGGGGAGACCCAGTACTTC
CDR3aa: CASSLVGGSGGETQYF

abundance: many
d_gene: TRBD2
v_gene: TRBV4-1
j_gene: TRBJ2-3
CDR3nt: TGCGCCAGCAGCCAAGAACGCGGGACTAGCGGCACAGATACGCAGTATTTT
CDR3aa: CASSQERGTSGTDTQYF

abundance: .
d_gene: .
v_gene: TRBV2
j_gene: TRBJ2-7
CDR3nt: TGTGCCAGCAGTGTACACAGCAAAGCCCGCTTAATTGGGTACGAGCAGTACTTC
CDR3aa: CASSVHSKARLIGYEQYF

abundance: many
d_gene: TRBD2
v_gene: TRBV2
j_gene: TRBJ2-3
CDR3nt: TGTGCCAGCAGTTCGAGCGGGGGAGCCGCAGATACGCAGTATTTT
CDR3aa: CASSSSGGAADTQYF

abundance: .
d_gene: .
v_gene: TRBV24-1
j_gene: TRBJ1-2
CDR3nt: TGTGCCACCAGTGGGAACTATGGCTACACCTTC
CDR3aa: CATSGNYGYTF

abundance: .
d_gene: .
v_gene: TRBV24-1
j_gene: TRBJ1-2
CDR3nt: TGTGCCACCAGTGATTTGCACGGGTATGGCTACACCTTC
CDR3aa: CATSDLHGYGYTF

abundance: .
d_gene: TRBD1
v_gene: TRBV10-3
j_gene: TRBJ1-2
CDR3nt: TGTGCCATCAGTCCGTGGACAGGGTCCGGCTACACCTTC
CDR3aa: CAISPWTGSGYTF

abundance: .
d_gene: .
v_gene: TRBV5-6
j_gene: TRBJ2-4
CDR3nt: TGTGCCAGCAGCCCCCCAGGTTTGGACATTCAGTACTTC
CDR3aa: CASSPPGLDIQYF

abundance: .
d_gene: TRBD2
v_gene: TRBV24-1
j_gene: TRBJ2-1
CDR3nt: TGTGCCACCAGTGATTTCCGGGAGGGCGAGCAGTTCTTC
CDR3aa: CATSDFREGEQFF

abundance: many
d_gene: .
v_gene: TRBV12-3/TRBV12-4
j_gene: TRBJ1-2
CDR3nt: TGTGCCAGCAGTTTCCAGGGGTATGGCTACACCTTC
CDR3aa: CASSFQGYGYTF

abundance: .
d_gene: .
v_gene: TRBV9
j_gene: TRBJ1-4
CDR3nt: TGTGCCACCAGTAATTTACAGGGCTCTAATGAAAAACTGTTTTTT
CDR3aa: CATSNLQGSNEKLFF

abundance: many
d_gene: TRBD1
v_gene: TRBV5-1
j_gene: TRBJ1-1
CDR3nt: TGCGCCAGCAGCTCCGCAGGGGGCCTAGTGAACACTGAAGCTTTCTTT
CDR3aa: CASSSAGGLVNTEAFF

abundance: .
d_gene: .
v_gene: TRBV7-9
j_gene: TRBJ2-7
CDR3nt: TGTGCCAGCAGCTCACAGGGAACGAGCTCCTACGAGCAGTACTTC
CDR3aa: CASSSQGTSSYEQYF

abundance: .
d_gene: TRBD2
v_gene: TRBV20-1
j_gene: TRBJ2-3
CDR3nt: TGCTCCCTCAGCGGGGGGACAGATACGCAGTATTTT
CDR3aa: CSLSGGTDTQYF

abundance: many
d_gene: .
v_gene: TRBV5-1
j_gene: TRBJ2-3
CDR3nt: TGCGCCAGCAGCTTGGTTGCGGGGACGCAGTATTTT
CDR3aa: CASSLVAGTQYF

abundance: .
d_gene: .
v_gene: TRBV24-1
j_gene: TRBJ2-5
CDR3nt: TGTGCCACCACCGGGACCAAGGGAGAGACCCAGTGCTTC
CDR3aa: CATTGTKGETQCF

abundance: many
d_gene: .
v_gene: TRBV9
j_gene: TRBJ1-3
CDR3nt: TGTGCCAGCAGTTCTAGATTGTCTGGAAACACCATATATTTT
CDR3aa: CASSSRLSGNTIYF

abundance: many
d_gene: .
v_gene: TRBV11-1
j_gene: TRBJ1-5
CDR3nt: TGTGCCAGCAGCTTAGATAACAGCGGTAGCAATCAGCCCCAGCATTTT
CDR3aa: CASSLDNSGSNQPQHF

abundance: .
d_gene: TRBD1
v_gene: TRBV20-1
j_gene: TRBJ1-5
CDR3nt: TGCAGTGCCCTGAGAGGGGGCTGGGATAGCAATCAGCCCCAGCATTTT
CDR3aa: CSALRGGWDSNQPQHF

abundance: many
d_gene: .
v_gene: TRBV3-1
j_gene: TRBJ2-7
CDR3nt: TGTGCCAGCAGCCAAATGTCCTACGAGCAGTACTTC
CDR3aa: CASSQMSYEQYF

abundance: few
d_gene: .
v_gene: TRBV7-7
j_gene: TRBJ1-1
CDR3nt: TGTGCCAGCAGCTTAAGCTTGAACACTGAAGCTTTCTTT
CDR3aa: CASSLSLNTEAFF

abundance: .
d_gene: .
v_gene: TRBV6-1
j_gene: TRBJ2-5
CDR3nt: TGTGCCAGCAGTGAACTGGGGGAGACCCAGTACTTC
CDR3aa: CASSELGETQYF

abundance: many
d_gene: .
v_gene: TRBV19
j_gene: TRBJ2-6
CDR3nt: TGTGCCAGTAGTATAAAGGGAGCTGGGGCCAACGTCCTGACTTTC
CDR3aa: CASSIKGAGANVLTF

abundance: .
d_gene: TRBD1
v_gene: TRBV5-1
j_gene: TRBJ2-2
CDR3nt: TGCGCCAGCAGCTTGGGACAGGGGGCGGACACCGGGGAGCTGTTTTTT
CDR3aa: CASSLGQGADTGELFF

abundance: once
d_gene: TRBD1
v_gene: TRBV10-3
j_gene: TRBJ2-3
CDR3nt: TGTGCCATCAGTGAGGACAGGGGAGGAGATACGCAGTATTTT
CDR3aa: CAISEDRGGDTQYF

abundance: .
d_gene: .
v_gene: TRBV24-1
j_gene: TRBJ1-5
CDR3nt: TGTGCCACCAGTGGCGTTAGCAATCAGCCCCAGCATTTT
CDR3aa: CATSGVSNQPQHF

abundance: .
d_gene: TRBD1
v_gene: TRBV9
j_gene: TRBJ2-7
CDR3nt: TGTGCCAGCAGCCCGGGGACAGTATACGATCAGTACTTC
CDR3aa: CASSPGTVYDQYF

abundance: .
d_gene: TRBD1
v_gene: TRBV28
j_gene: TRBJ1-2
CDR3nt: TGTGCCAGCAGTTTAGGACAGGGGCATGGCTACACCTTC
CDR3aa: CASSLGQGHGYTF

abundance: many
d_gene: TRBD1
v_gene: TRBV2
j_gene: TRBJ2-2
CDR3nt: TGTGCCAGCCACAGGACAGGGGGGACCGGGGAGCTGTTTTTT
CDR3aa: CASHRTGGTGELFF

abundance: .
d_gene: TRBD1
v_gene: TRBV29-1
j_gene: TRBJ1-2
CDR3nt: TGCAGCGTGATCCGGGACAGCCTTAGGCTACCCTATGGCTACACCTTC
CDR3aa: CSVIRDSLRLPYGYTF

abundance: few
d_gene: .
v_gene: TRBV4-2
j_gene: TRBJ2-7
CDR3nt: TGTGCCAGCAGCCAAGTCGAGAGCTCCTACGAGCAGTACTTC
CDR3aa: CASSQVESSYEQYF

abundance: many
d_gene: .
v_gene: TRBV5-1
j_gene: TRBJ1-3
CDR3nt: TGCGCCAGCAGCTTGGGGGCTTTCCCAAGCTCTGGAAACACCATATATTTT
CDR3aa: CASSLGAFPSSGNTIYF

abundance: few
d_gene: .
v_gene: TRBV2
j_gene: TRBJ1-5
CDR3nt: TGTGCCAGCAGTGTGGGGGAAAGCAATCAGCCCCAGCATTTT
CDR3aa: CASSVGESNQPQHF

abundance: few
d_gene: TRBD1
v_gene: TRBV10-3
j_gene: TRBJ2-5
CDR3nt: TGTGCCATCAGTGAAGGGGACAGGGGTTGGACCCAGTACTTC
CDR3aa: CAISEGDRGWTQYF

abundance: .
d_gene: .
v_gene: TRBV12-3/TRBV12-4
j_gene: TRBJ1-1
CDR3nt: TGTGCCAGCAGTTTAGAGGTCGGGCACCAGAACACTGAAGCTTTCTTT
CDR3aa: CASSLEVGHQNTEAFF

abundance: many
d_gene: .
v_gene: TRBV15
j_gene: TRBJ2-2
CDR3nt: TGTGCCACCAGCAGACCCCAGACGACGGGCGGGGAGCTGTTTTTT
CDR3aa: CATSRPQTTGGELFF

abundance: .
d_gene: .
v_gene: TRBV7-2
j_gene: TRBJ2-1
CDR3nt: TGTGCCAGCAGCTTAGGGGCTAGTTATGAGCAGTTCTTC
CDR3aa: CASSLGASYEQFF

abundance: .
d_gene: .
v_gene: TRBV14
j_gene: TRBJ2-3
CDR3nt: TGTGCCAGCAGCCAAGATGTGGCGGGGGCTCGGGGAGATACGCAGTATTTT
CDR3aa: CASSQDVAGARGDTQYF

abundance: few
d_gene: .
v_gene: TRBV20-1
j_gene: TRBJ2-7
CDR3nt: TGCAGTGCTAACTGGGCTAGCACCCACGAGCAGTACTTC
CDR3aa: CSANWASTHEQYF

abundance: few
d_gene: .
v_gene: TRBV7-9
j_gene: TRBJ2-2
CDR3nt: TGTGCCAGCTCCCTATCCGGGGAGCTGTTTTTT
CDR3aa: CASSLSGELFF

abundance: many
d_gene: .
v_gene: TRBV20-1
j_gene: TRBJ1-3
CDR3nt: TGCAGTGCCCACCGGGGGACTGGAAACACCATATATTTT
CDR3aa: CSAHRGTGNTIYF